A selection of T cell receptor beta chains follows, all from one sample in a study of T cells in Graves' hyperthyroidism and ophthalmopathy. Each CDR3 protein gets one entry after TCRdb re-called the multiplex PCR reads with MiXCR. The sample consists of about 590,000 distinct CDR3 sequences, over 12% of them appearing once. The specimen sequenced was blood. The receptors here all came from a young woman with Graves' ophthalmopathy. CDR3s include the opening cysteine and the closing phenylalanine or tryptophan. A D gene is named only where the DNA matches it firmly.

j_call,d_call,v_call,cdr3_aa
TRBJ2-2,-,TRBV6-1,CASSWGARTGELFF
TRBJ1-5,-,TRBV6-1,CASSEGSGKWDQPQHF
TRBJ2-7,TRBD2,TRBV3-1,CASSLQREESYEQYF
TRBJ2-1,TRBD2,TRBV4-3,CASSQPRMASGRGGEQFF
TRBJ1-1,-,TRBV30,CAWRRGEDTEAFF
TRBJ2-5,-,TRBV4-1,CASSQDVGEGYQETQYF
TRBJ2-3,TRBD2,TRBV30,CAWSVSGARSDTQYF
TRBJ2-1,-,TRBV5-1,CASSLAGWPGLEYNEQFF
TRBJ1-4,-,TRBV28,CASSLFGAHEKLFF
TRBJ1-2,-,TRBV6-1,CASRRRGSNYGYTF
TRBJ1-1,TRBD1,TRBV4-1,CASSRRQGAENTEAFF
TRBJ2-3,TRBD1,TRBV6-1,CASSEEYNPGTGWKDTQYF
TRBJ2-5,-,TRBV6-1,CASSELSESPDRYF
TRBJ2-5,TRBD2,TRBV7-2,CASSPRGVGGRGLRETQYF
TRBJ2-5,-,TRBV2,CASGRGGEETQYF
TRBJ1-2,-,TRBV6-1,CASSEYQGTRTNYGYTF
TRBJ2-4,-,TRBV20-1,CSARVVGAKNIQYF
TRBJ1-5,-,TRBV7-9,CASSFSTGNQPQHF
TRBJ2-3,-,TRBV7-3,CASSLRSPSPDTQYF
TRBJ2-3,-,TRBV5-5,CASSPPPRSTDTQYF
TRBJ2-7,-,TRBV20-1,CSATVNQGLEQYF
TRBJ2-7,TRBD2,TRBV20-1,CSARGGRTSGMTYEQYF
TRBJ2-1,TRBD1,TRBV7-3,CASSLQGTGGSEQFF
TRBJ2-2,-,TRBV6-1,CATQGPNTGELFF
TRBJ2-3,-,TRBV27,CASRRRGGGEDTQYF
TRBJ2-2,-,TRBV24-1,CATSDLGGTGELFF
TRBJ2-2,TRBD2,TRBV6-1,CASRPPGGLNTGELFF
TRBJ2-1,-,TRBV7-8,CASSLAGEPNEQFF
TRBJ1-1,-,TRBV7-9,CASSLRADTEAFF
TRBJ2-7,TRBD2,TRBV11-3,CASSLAGGLYEQYF
TRBJ2-2,TRBD2,TRBV6-1,CASSESDPSGRASNTGELFF
TRBJ2-7,-,TRBV5-1,CASSLRGSGAYEQYF
TRBJ2-4,-,TRBV20-1,CSASDPREAKNIQYF
TRBJ1-5,-,TRBV6-5,CASSYSGATHSNQPQHF
TRBJ2-5,-,TRBV29-1,CSVERTTQETQYF
TRBJ2-1,TRBD1,TRBV30,CAWSGRRGRRNEQFF
TRBJ2-3,-,TRBV6-5,CASSYSGQGHSDTQYF
TRBJ2-5,TRBD1,TRBV6-4,CASSEKAGGPGSETQYF
TRBJ2-1,TRBD2,TRBV27,CASTPNLAANEQFF
TRBJ2-1,-,TRBV3-1,CASSQAGLPNEQFF
TRBJ2-7,-,TRBV7-2,CASSRRDLDYEQYF
TRBJ2-1,-,TRBV12-3/TRBV12-4,CASTLGEVSQFF
TRBJ1-3,-,TRBV29-1,CSVETGPGNTIYF
TRBJ1-2,-,TRBV6-2/TRBV6-3,CASSPPPTTGSYGYTF
TRBJ1-2,-,TRBV7-8,CASSFARFDPGWPGYTF
TRBJ1-4,-,TRBV18,CASSRGTNEKLFF
TRBJ2-1,-,TRBV20-1,CRGGGSTYNEQFF
TRBJ2-6,-,TRBV6-1,CASSSDSSGANVLTF
TRBJ2-1,-,TRBV4-3,CASSQDFRRAGFKNEQFF
TRBJ1-5,-,TRBV27,CASRLEFMQPQHF
TRBJ2-1,TRBD1,TRBV15,CATSLPGQAYNEQFF
TRBJ2-7,-,TRBV6-2/TRBV6-3,CASRQSGLTYEQYF
TRBJ1-5,-,TRBV5-1,CASSLVGGEEQPQHF
TRBJ2-7,-,TRBV20-1,CSRSSGLGSSPSSYEQYF